This passage covers 2 T cell receptor beta chains from one sample sequenced in a study of blood T cell repertoires in COVID-19. Here immunoSEQ multiplex PCR was the method, and the copy in TCRdb shows in-frame clones only, minus some. The sample carries about 300,000 clones, approximately 88% recorded once. Sequencing input: peripheral blood. The receptors were sampled from a woman in her twenties or thirties who had recovered from COVID-19.

This clone was picked up a small number of times. This sequence joins TRBV9 and TRBJ1-6; D gene unclear. CDR3 length: 14 residues. Germline V gene lookup returns CDR1 SGDLS and CDR2 YYNGEE. Trimming pared 0 bases from V and 6 bases from J, leaving 7 bases between. For the CDR3, the DNA is TGTGCCAGCAGCGTAGAGGCGGGTAATTCACCCCTCCACTTT. Its protein product is CASSVEAGNSPLHF. The whole variable domain, filled in from reference TRBV9 and TRBJ1-6, reads DSGVTQTPKHLITATGQRVTLRCSPRSGDLSVYWYQQSLDQGLQFLIQYYNGEERAKGNILERFSAQQFPDLHSELNLSSLELGDSALYFCASSVEAGNSPLHFGNGTRLTVT.

The chain is built from TRBV5-1 and TRBJ2-7; 8 nucleotides agree with TRBD2. CDR1 and CDR2 (germline): SGHRS, YFSETQ. The CDR3 loop spans 14 amino acids. V lost 2 bases, J lost 3 bases, and 4 bases stayed unmatched. CDR3 amino acids: CASSFPGTSYEQYF. CDR3 sequence (DNA): TGCGCCAGCAGCTTCCCCGGGACTAGCTACGAGCAGTACTTC.